These T cell receptor beta chains were read from a single sample in a study of CD8 T cells in Susac syndrome. TCRdb recomputed calls from the immunoSEQ multiplex PCR reads with MiXCR, one row per CDR3 protein. The sample yields fewer than 150,000 distinct CDR3 sequences, approximately 89% seen once. The sample consisted of CD8+ T cells from PBMCs. The receptors were sampled from a human donor with multiple sclerosis. The CDR3 runs from the conserved cysteine through the conserved F or W.

TRBV29-1,16,CSVGADSWDLYNEQFF
TRBV12-3/TRBV12-4,14,CASSLVWAEETQYF
TRBV6-5,15,CASSYSADSNQPQHF
TRBV7-9,15,CASSLEPSLAYEQYF
TRBV29-1,14,CSVGTPGAGEGQYF
TRBV27,12,CASRTGVGGYTF
TRBV30,13,CAWATGTGVGYTF
TRBV29-1,13,CSAGRAGGNEQFF
TRBV6-5,12,CASSSIGGELFF
TRBV18,15,CASSPLVGTAYEQYF
TRBV27,15,CASSLEGSSYNEQFF
TRBV12-3/TRBV12-4,13,CASSTRPNYGYTF
TRBV3-1,14,CASSQASWDTEAFF
TRBV29-1,14,CSVDDRGAGDGYTF
TRBV5-6,14,CASTRLEAFGELFF
TRBV4-1,15,CASSHASGGGETQYF
TRBV2,12,CASNFRDWEQFF
TRBV24-1,13,CATSETTYNEQFF
TRBV30,13,CAWSVWGGNEQFF
TRBV27,13,CATRDRRGHEQFF
TRBV2,14,CASSESGVVETQYF
TRBV24-1,12,CATSDLYNEQFF
TRBV7-8,13,CASSRGQSDTQYF
TRBV20-1,12,CSAPAQYNEQFF
TRBV7-8,12,CASSPGENEQYF
TRBV4-1,13,CASSPISGGEQFF
TRBV25-1,14,CASGEVQGPTEAFF
TRBV7-8,14,CASSPAAYADTQYF
TRBV29-1,15,CSVYGFGSRGYGYTF
TRBV20-1,14,CSASVGGAKNIQYF
TRBV4-2,15,CASSQDQGLNTEAFF
TRBV30,15,CAWSDLDIYNSPLHF
TRBV29-1,11,CSVKDAQELFF
TRBV4-1,12,CASSQGVPEQFF
TRBV12-5,13,CASGLGISYEQYF
TRBV19,15,CASSKGLAGVGELFF
TRBV14,14,CASSEDKFQETQYF
TRBV30,13,CAWSVSVPHGYTF
TRBV27,14,CASSDGQGNQPQHF
TRBV27,17,CASSLSISRGYNYGYTF
TRBV30,13,CAWRQTISGELFF
TRBV4-1,14,CASSPVASSYEQYF
TRBV7-9,16,CASSPSRDRGLLEAFF
TRBV30,16,CAWSQLSVRAKNIQYF
TRBV12-3/TRBV12-4,14,CASSSTLQVYEQYF
TRBV19,13,CASSDRGYNEQFF
TRBV20-1,14,CSDANDRANYGYTF
TRBV27,12,CASSSGFYEQYF
TRBV2,11,CASTPSGGYTF
TRBV27,14,CASSLLFGGETQYF
TRBV20-1,16,CSARDVELAAYNEQFF
TRBV12-3/TRBV12-4,13,CASSLLRYNEQFF
TRBV6-6,15,CASRADSGSGETQYF
TRBV28,13,CASSDSLRDTQYF
TRBV30,15,CAWGTGTGRIYGYTF